This T cell receptor beta chain was sequenced for a study of blood T cells in healthy people across ages. Healthy Russian Caucasian donors spanned ages about 6 to 95 years. Every donor gave 9 to 10 milliliters of peripheral blood. This clonotype has more than one count but fewer than ten. The authors ran a second PCR of roughly 6 to 12 cycles using a sample-barcoded 5' primer and a J-beta primer mix. Researchers report that a template-switch adaptor with 12 random nucleotides tagged each cDNA molecule. Every sample gave at least 3 million paired-end reads containing CDR3. One entry per CDR3 protein results from TCRdb running MiXCR on the 5' RACE reads. The repertoire consists of about 1,500,000 distinct CDR3 sequences, with 42% occurring once and the leading ten covering 6.5% to 10%. Germline V gene lookup returns CDR1 MNHEY and CDR2 SMNVEV (reference sequence). The CDR3 sequence is 18 residues long. The V and J ends lost 4 bases and 1 base respectively, with 20 bases between them.

The sequenced material came from blood. V usage is TRBV27 and J usage is TRBJ1-5, with D unclear. This clonotype was sampled from a woman aged 18-29 years in good health. DNA for the CDR3: TGTGCCAGCAGTTCCCATCTCTCATTGGACCCGAGCAATCAGCCCCAGCATTTT. It yields the protein CASSSHLSLDPSNQPQHF.